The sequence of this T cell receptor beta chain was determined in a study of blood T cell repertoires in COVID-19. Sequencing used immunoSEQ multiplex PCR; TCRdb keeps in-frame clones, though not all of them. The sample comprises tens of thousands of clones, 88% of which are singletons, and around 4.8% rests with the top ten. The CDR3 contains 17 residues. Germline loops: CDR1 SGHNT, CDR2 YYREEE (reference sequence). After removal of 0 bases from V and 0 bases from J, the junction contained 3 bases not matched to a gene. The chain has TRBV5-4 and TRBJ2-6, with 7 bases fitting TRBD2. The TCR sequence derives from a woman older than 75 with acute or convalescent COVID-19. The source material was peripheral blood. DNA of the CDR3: TGTGCCAGCAGCTTGGTTAGCGGGCTCTCTGGGGCCAACGTCCTGACTTTC. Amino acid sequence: CASSLVSGLSGANVLTF.